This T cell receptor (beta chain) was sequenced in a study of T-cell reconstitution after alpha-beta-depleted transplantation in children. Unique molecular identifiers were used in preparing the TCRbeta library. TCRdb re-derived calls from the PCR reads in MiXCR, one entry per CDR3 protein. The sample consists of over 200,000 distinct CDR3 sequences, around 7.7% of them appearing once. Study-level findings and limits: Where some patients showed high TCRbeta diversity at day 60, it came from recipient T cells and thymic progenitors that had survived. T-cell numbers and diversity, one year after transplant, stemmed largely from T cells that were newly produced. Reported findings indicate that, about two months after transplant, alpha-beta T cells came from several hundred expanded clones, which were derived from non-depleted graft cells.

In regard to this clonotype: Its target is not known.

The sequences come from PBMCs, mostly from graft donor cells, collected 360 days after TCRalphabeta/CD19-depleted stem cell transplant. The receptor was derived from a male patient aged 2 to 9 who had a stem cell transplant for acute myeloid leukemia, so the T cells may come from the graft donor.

The CDR3: CAISESEGAVYEQYF. In DNA, the CDR3 is TGTGCCATCAGTGAGTCCGAGGGAGCGGTTTACGAGCAGTACTTC. The chain links TRBV10-3 to TRBJ2-7; TRBD2 might be the D (5 bases). The CDR3 covers 15 residues. Per the germline V gene, CDR1 is ENHRY and CDR2 is SYGVKD. Trimming stripped 0 bases from V and 4 bases from J, with 13 bases between.